The subject of this entry is one T cell receptor (beta chain). Its antigen is currently unknown. Every donor was a healthy person donating bone marrow. The data originate from a study of cytomegalovirus exposure and HLA in healthy donors. V was clipped by 1 base and J by 16 bases; unmatched bases: 8. This CDR3 contains 14 residues. Germline assignment: CDR1 LNHNV and CDR2 YYDKDF (reference sequence). The PCR employed 60 Vbeta primers together with 13 Jbeta primers. Profiling relied on immunoSEQ multiplex PCR, and the TCRdb table lists in-frame clones only, not all of them. The table has around 150,000 clones, about 72% seen once. Findings and limits, study-wide: In presence/absence analyses, roughly uniform sequencing depth across donors was assumed. Productive status was seen about 90% or about 30% of the time for most TCR beta V segments in an earlier analysis. CMV antigen specificity of a few CMV-associated chains was confirmed in vitro.

This sequence originates from a man in his fifties or sixties in good health and CMV-seronegative. The chain recombines TRBV15 with TRBJ1-6; 9 bases agree with TRBD1. Sequencing was done on a sample of PBMCs. CDR3 bases: TGTGCCACCAGCAGAGGACCGTCGGACAGGGGTCTCCACTTT. This gives the protein CATSRGPSDRGLHF.